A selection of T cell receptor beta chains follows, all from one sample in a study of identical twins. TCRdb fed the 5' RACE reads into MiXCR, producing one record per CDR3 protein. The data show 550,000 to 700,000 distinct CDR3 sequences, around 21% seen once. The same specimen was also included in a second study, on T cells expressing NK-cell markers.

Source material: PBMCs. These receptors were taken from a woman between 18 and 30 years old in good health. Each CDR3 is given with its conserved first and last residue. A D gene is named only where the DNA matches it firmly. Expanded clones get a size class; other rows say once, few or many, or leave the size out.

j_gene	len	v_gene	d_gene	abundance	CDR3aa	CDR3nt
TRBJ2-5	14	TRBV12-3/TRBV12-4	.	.	CASQSTEGGETQYF	TGTGCCAGCCAGAGCACGGAGGGAGGAGAGACCCAGTACTTC
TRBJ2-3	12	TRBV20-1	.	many	CSASGYTDTQYF	TGCAGTGCTAGTGGCTACACAGATACGCAGTATTTT
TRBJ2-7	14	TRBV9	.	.	CASSVAGWANEQYF	TGTGCCAGCAGCGTAGCCGGGTGGGCAAACGAGCAGTACTTC
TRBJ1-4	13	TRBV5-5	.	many	CASSKGPNEKLFF	TGTGCCAGCAGCAAGGGGCCTAATGAAAAACTGTTTTTT
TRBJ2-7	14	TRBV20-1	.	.	CSARVHPRGAEQYF	TGCAGTGCTAGAGTTCATCCCCGAGGGGCCGAGCAGTACTTC
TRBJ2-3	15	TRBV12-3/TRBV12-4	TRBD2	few	CASRFVGRSEDTQYF	TGTGCCAGCAGGTTTGTCGGGAGGTCGGAAGATACGCAGTATTTT
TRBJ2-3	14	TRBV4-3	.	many	CASSARPRTDTQYF	TGCGCCAGCAGTGCTAGGCCCCGCACAGATACGCAGTATTTT
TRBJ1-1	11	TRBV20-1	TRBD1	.	CSAHGTGNPVF	TGCAGTGCTCACGGGACAGGGAATCCGGTCTTT
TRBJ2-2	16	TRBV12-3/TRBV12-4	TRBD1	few	CASSLYRGLVTGELFF	TGTGCCAGCAGTTTATACAGGGGGCTCGTCACCGGGGAGCTGTTTTTT
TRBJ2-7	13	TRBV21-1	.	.	CASSKVRTYEQYF	TGTGCCAGCAGCAAAGTCAGAACCTACGAGCAGTACTTC
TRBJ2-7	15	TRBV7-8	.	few	CASSSTDDDSYEQYF	TGTGCCAGCAGCTCGACCGATGACGACTCCTACGAGCAGTACTTC
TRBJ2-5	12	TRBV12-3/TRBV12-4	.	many	CASRSSQETQYF	TGTGCCAGCAGATCCAGCCAAGAGACCCAGTACTTC
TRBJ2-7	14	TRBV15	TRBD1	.	CATSPGQGPDEQYF	TGTGCCACCAGCCCGGGACAGGGGCCAGACGAGCAGTACTTC
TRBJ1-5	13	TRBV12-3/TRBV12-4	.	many	CASSWGQGQPQHF	TGTGCCAGCAGTTGGGGGCAGGGGCAGCCCCAGCATTTT
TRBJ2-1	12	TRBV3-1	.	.	CASSQESLAQFF	TGTGCCAGCAGCCAAGAGTCACTAGCGCAGTTCTTC
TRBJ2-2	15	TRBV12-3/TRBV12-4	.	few	CASSLGRPNTGELFF	TGTGCCAGCAGTTTAGGACGTCCGAACACCGGGGAGCTGTTTTTT